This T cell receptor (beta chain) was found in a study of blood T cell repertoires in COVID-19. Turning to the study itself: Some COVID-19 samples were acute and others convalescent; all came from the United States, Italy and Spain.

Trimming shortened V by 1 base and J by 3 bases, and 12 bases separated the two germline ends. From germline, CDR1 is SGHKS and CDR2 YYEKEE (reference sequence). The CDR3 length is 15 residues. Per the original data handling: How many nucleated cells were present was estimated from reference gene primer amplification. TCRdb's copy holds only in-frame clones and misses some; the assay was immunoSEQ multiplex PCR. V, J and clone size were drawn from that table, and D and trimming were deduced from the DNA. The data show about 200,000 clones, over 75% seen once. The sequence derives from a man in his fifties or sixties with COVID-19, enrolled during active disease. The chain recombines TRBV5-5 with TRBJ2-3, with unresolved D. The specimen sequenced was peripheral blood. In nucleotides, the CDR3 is TGTGCCAGCAGCTTGATGGGTGACAATACAGATACGCAGTATTTT. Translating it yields CASSLMGDNTDTQYF.